This T cell receptor (beta chain) originates from a study of blood T cell repertoires in COVID-19. V lost 1 base, J lost 4 bases, and 10 bases lay in between. The CDR3 is made up of 14 amino acids. CDR1 and CDR2 from the germline V gene are LNHDA and SQIVND (reference sequence). Assay used: immunoSEQ multiplex PCR; TCRdb lists only in-frame clones, some missing. This sample has over 100,000 clones, with about four fifths found just once. The sequence came from a woman younger than 45 who had recovered from COVID-19. This chain joins TRBV19 and TRBJ1-1, with D possibly TRBD1 on 5 matching bases. Material: PBMCs or T cells enriched from blood (not recorded which). The CDR3 nucleotides read TGTGCCAGTAGTATAGTGACAGCGACCACTGAAGCTTTCTTT. Encoded protein: CASSIVTATTEAFF.